The 3 T cell receptor beta chains presented below share a single source sample, sequenced in a study of blood T cell repertoires in COVID-19. Clones were sequenced by immunoSEQ multiplex PCR, and TCRdb holds only the in-frame ones, with some missing. This sample carries fewer than 200,000 clones, about nine tenths of them seen once, and the ten largest clones take approximately 0.48%. Sequenced sample: peripheral blood. These receptor sequences come from a man over 45 with acute or convalescent COVID-19.

The table lists this clone with a few counts. The V call is TRBV5-1, the J call TRBJ2-7, with TRBD2 matching 9 bases. With V trimmed by 0 bases and J by 3 bases, 4 bases remained unmatched. The V gene's germline CDR1 is SGHRS and CDR2 YFSETQ. The CDR3 loop spans 15 amino acids. CDR3 in DNA: TGCGCCAGCAGCTTGGTACCTAGCGGGATCTACGAGCAGTACTTC. It encodes CASSLVPSGIYEQYF.

The chain joins TRBV3-1 (or the pseudogene TRBV3-2) to TRBJ2-6; 7 nucleotides line up with TRBD1. This CDR3 has 15 amino acids. V shed 6 bases, J shed 1 base, and the junction held 3 bases outside the gene matches. Germline V gene sequence: CDR1 LGHDT, CDR2 YNNKEL (reference sequence). This CDR3 reads CASRRQGSGANVLTF. The CDR3 nucleotides read TGTGCCAGCAGGCGACAGGGATCTGGGGCCAACGTCCTGACTTTC.

The chain recombines TRBV5-1 with TRBJ2-2; a weak D match, TRBD2 (5 bases). Between the trimmed V and J ends, which lost 4 bases and 3 bases, there was a span of 16 bases. The CDR3 contains 16 residues. Germline V lookup: CDR1 SGHRS, CDR2 YFSETQ. CDR3 bases: TGCGCCAGCAGCGCCCTTACTAGATCTGACACCGGGGAGCTGTTTTTT. It specifies CASSALTRSDTGELFF.